Listed below are T cell receptor beta chains from one sample, sequenced in a study of blood T cells in healthy people across ages. Using its own MiXCR run on the 5' RACE reads, TCRdb lists one record per CDR3 protein. Of just under 750,000 distinct CDR3 sequences listed, 22% are singletons. Sequences were obtained from blood. The receptors come from a man in his 70s in good health. Both conserved end residues are part of each CDR3. The D gene is left open where the match is weak. Size values are once, few and many counts, or a class for expanded clones, and some rows have none.

J gene,V gene,clone size,D gene,CDR3 protein,CDR3 DNA
TRBJ2-1,TRBV24-1,few,TRBD2,CATSETGLAGGQDLYNEQFF,TGTGCCACCAGTGAAACGGGACTAGCGGGGGGGCAGGATCTCTACAATGAGCAGTTCTTC
TRBJ1-5,TRBV7-2,once,-,CASRQGKNSNQPQHF,TGTGCCAGCAGACAGGGAAAAAATAGCAATCAGCCCCAGCATTTT
TRBJ1-2,TRBV7-2,-,-,CASSLGRQDDYGYTF,TGTGCCAGCAGCTTAGGCCGACAGGACGACTATGGCTACACCTTC
TRBJ2-1,TRBV20-1,-,TRBD1,CSARAGQGPYNEQFF,TGCAGTGCTAGAGCGGGACAGGGTCCCTACAATGAGCAGTTCTTC
TRBJ1-2,TRBV11-2,-,TRBD1,CASSPAGGYGYTF,TGTGCCAGCAGCCCAGCAGGGGGCTATGGCTACACCTTC
TRBJ2-1,TRBV20-1,-,TRBD2,CSARAASGPGGEQFF,TGCAGTGCTAGAGCCGCTAGCGGGCCTGGCGGTGAGCAGTTCTTC
TRBJ2-5,TRBV12-3/TRBV12-4,once,-,CASGASIAQETQYF,TGTGCCAGCGGGGCTAGCATCGCCCAAGAGACCCAGTACTTC
TRBJ2-5,TRBV7-2,many,-,CASSLAVQETQYF,TGTGCCAGCAGCTTAGCAGTCCAAGAGACCCAGTACTTC
TRBJ2-1,TRBV7-9,-,-,CASSSNSRESRYEQFF,TGTGCCAGCAGCTCAAATTCCCGGGAATCTCGGTATGAGCAGTTCTTC
TRBJ2-1,TRBV28,-,-,CASRLGDYEQFF,TGTGCCAGCAGACTAGGGGATTATGAGCAGTTCTTC
TRBJ2-3,TRBV7-9,few,TRBD2,CASKPPSGLTDTQYF,TGTGCCAGCAAGCCACCTAGCGGGCTCACAGATACGCAGTATTTT
TRBJ1-1,TRBV29-1,few,-,CSVEDYMVNTEAFF,TGCAGCGTTGAAGATTATATGGTTAACACTGAAGCTTTCTTT
TRBJ2-1,TRBV12-3/TRBV12-4,-,-,CASSPRHGEQFF,TGTGCCAGCAGTCCCCGACACGGTGAGCAGTTCTTC
TRBJ1-4,TRBV5-5,many,TRBD1,CASSPTGAPTNEKLFF,TGTGCCAGCAGCCCGACAGGGGCTCCAACTAATGAAAAACTGTTTTTT
TRBJ2-1,TRBV20-1,few,TRBD2,CSVPLAGRGDNEQFF,TGCAGTGTTCCCCTAGCGGGGAGAGGAGACAATGAGCAGTTCTTC
TRBJ2-3,TRBV4-1,few,-,CASTPGFTNTDTQYF,TGCGCCAGCACCCCGGGATTCACGAACACAGATACGCAGTATTTT
TRBJ2-1,TRBV5-1,-,TRBD2,CASSSGLAMDEQFF,TGCGCCAGCAGCTCGGGACTAGCTATGGATGAGCAGTTCTTC
TRBJ1-1,TRBV18,few,-,CASSDQGGHAEAFF,TGTGCCAGCTCAGATCAGGGAGGCCACGCTGAAGCTTTCTTT
TRBJ1-2,TRBV20-1,-,-,CSASRQNYGYTF,TGCAGTGCTAGTCGACAGAACTATGGCTACACCTTC
TRBJ1-1,TRBV6-2/TRBV6-3,-,-,CASSSLRKLAFF,TGTGCCAGCAGTTCCTTACGGAAGTTAGCTTTCTTT